This TCR beta chain came from a study of post-analysis software for immune sequencing data. Study-level results: Under the F measure, samples that were prepared in one batch clustered strongly together. There were five or six TRBV segments more frequent in patients than controls, and TRBV5-6, TRBV5-1 and TRBV20-1 were among them. Multiple sclerosis was associated with a significant reduction in normalized Chao1 diversity relative to controls.

Unique molecular identifiers were built into the TCR beta cDNA libraries. Via MiXCR, TCRdb re-called the PCR reads, giving one row per CDR3 protein. The sample yields 820,000 or so distinct CDR3 sequences, approximately 57% seen once. As for this clonotype: The antigen is unknown.

CDR1 is DFQATT, CDR2 SNEGSKA, per germline (reference sequence). This CDR3 contains 15 residues. This sequence was found in a girl between 10 and 17 years old with multiple sclerosis. The chain uses TRBV20-1 and TRBJ2-4; 10 bases map to TRBD2. TRBJ2-5 explains the end of the DNA better; the J call may be wrong. Sequenced input: blood. The DNA for the CDR3 is TGCAGTGCTAGCCCTAGCGGGAGCGGGCCACAGACCCAGTACTTC. Translating it yields CSASPSGSGPQTQYF.